What follows is one T cell receptor beta chain and its context. Its specificity is not known. TCRdb redid the calling of the reads with MiXCR, one entry per CDR3 protein. Found here are roughly 140,000 distinct CDR3 sequences, 20% to 25% of them singletons; the top ten hold 11%. CDR3 size: 11 residues. Per the germline V gene, CDR1 is SEHNR and CDR2 is FQNEAQ (reference sequence). V was cut by 5 bases and J by 2 bases, with 3 bases left in between. The data derive from a study of T cell repertoires in cytomegalovirus infection. Study-wide points: CMV-specific HLA-C-restricted TCR beta clonotypes dominated the ex vivo response. Pooled public TCR beta family frequency picked out CMV carriers with the relevant HLA.

Sequences were obtained from PBMCs. The V gene is TRBV7-9, the J gene TRBJ2-5, with D unresolved. The receptor comes from a human donor in good health (CMV status not recorded). Some clones in this sample may be carry-over from other donors' samples. The CDR3 DNA reads as TGTGCCAGCAGCCGACAAGAGACCCAGTACTTC. It specifies CASSRQETQYF.